This T cell receptor (beta chain) was retrieved from a study of liver allograft versus peripheral blood T cells. About the study: What was compared were the T cell receptor repertoires in transplanted livers and those in the peripheral blood of recipients.

TCRdb reprocessed the reads via MiXCR and lists one record per CDR3 protein. Among over a thousand distinct CDR3 sequences, over 12% were seen once, and the ten largest hold around a sixth. In its sample, this clonotype is large. The clonotype originates from a human patient who had a liver transplant. Some of these T cells may belong to the graft donor.

The CDR3 nucleotides read TGTGCCAGCCTCCAGGGGGGACGGGAGCAGCCCCAGCATTTT. Its protein is CASLQGGREQPQHF. The rearrangement uses TRBV6-6 and TRBJ1-5; 7 bases line up with TRBD1. This CDR3 is 14 amino acids long. Germline lookup yields CDR1 MNHNY and CDR2 SVGAGI (reference sequence). Trimming at V came to 8 bases and at J to 7 bases, leaving 11 bases not matched to a gene.